This T cell receptor (beta chain) was found in a study of beta chain features in type 1 diabetes. Worth noting for this clone: As yet, its antigen is unknown.

Study-wide points: Researchers could not determine here whether HLA type influences TCRB rearrangement. Moderately but significantly shorter TCRB CDR3s were found in Type 1 diabetes patients in all four CD4+ subsets.

The sequenced template was cDNA made from the entire isolated RNA. Sequencing used immunoSEQ multiplex PCR; TCRdb keeps in-frame clones, though not all of them. The sample consists of 620,000 or so clones, less than 20% of them appearing once. A single heparinised draw of approximately 110 mL on average was taken per donor. Each population that was sorted was more than 95% pure. The sample comprised naive CD4+ T cells from blood. This receptor was taken from a man younger than 30 in good health.

The CDR3 nucleotides read TGTGCCTGGAGTCAGGTGGTTGGTGGCACCCTCCACTTT. It yields the protein CAWSQVVGGTLHF. V gene TRBV30 combines with J gene TRBJ1-6; no firm D call. Germline values: CDR1 GTSNPN, CDR2 SVGIG (reference sequence). The CDR3 consists of 13 residues. V lost 2 bases and J lost 14, with 16 bases in between.